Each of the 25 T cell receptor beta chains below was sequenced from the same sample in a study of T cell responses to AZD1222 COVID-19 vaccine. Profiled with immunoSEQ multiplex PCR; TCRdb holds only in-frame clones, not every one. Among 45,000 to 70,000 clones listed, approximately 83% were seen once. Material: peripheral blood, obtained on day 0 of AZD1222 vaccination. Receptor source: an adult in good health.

In DNA, the CDR3 is TGCGCCAGCAGCTTGGAAATATCGGGACTAGGGATGTACGAGCAGTACTTC. It is translated as CASSLEISGLGMYEQYF. The chain recombines TRBV5-1 with TRBJ2-7; 8 bases line up with TRBD2. Germline V gene data show CDR1 as SGHRS and CDR2 as YFSETQ. There are 17 residues in the CDR3. Trimming took 0 bases from V and 4 from J; bases not matched to a gene: 12.

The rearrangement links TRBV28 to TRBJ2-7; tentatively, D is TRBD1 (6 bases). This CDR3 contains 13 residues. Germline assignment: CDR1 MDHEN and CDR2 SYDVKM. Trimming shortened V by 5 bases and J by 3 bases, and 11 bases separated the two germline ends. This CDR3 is CASSPQGGYEQYF. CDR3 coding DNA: TGTGCCAGCAGTCCTCAAGGGGGCTACGAGCAGTACTTC.

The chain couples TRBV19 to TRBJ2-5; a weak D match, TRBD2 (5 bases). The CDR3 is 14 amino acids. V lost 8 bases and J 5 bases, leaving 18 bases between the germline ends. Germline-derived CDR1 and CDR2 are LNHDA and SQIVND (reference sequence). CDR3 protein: CASAGQGRGETQYF. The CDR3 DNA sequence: TGTGCCAGTGCCGGTCAAGGCAGAGGGGAGACCCAGTACTTC.

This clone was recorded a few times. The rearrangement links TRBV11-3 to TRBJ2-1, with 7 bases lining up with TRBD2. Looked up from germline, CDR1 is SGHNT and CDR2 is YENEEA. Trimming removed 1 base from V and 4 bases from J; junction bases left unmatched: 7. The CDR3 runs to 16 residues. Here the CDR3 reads CASSLGEGRGYNEQFF. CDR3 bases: TGTGCCAGCAGCTTAGGGGAGGGGCGAGGGTACAATGAGCAGTTCTTC.

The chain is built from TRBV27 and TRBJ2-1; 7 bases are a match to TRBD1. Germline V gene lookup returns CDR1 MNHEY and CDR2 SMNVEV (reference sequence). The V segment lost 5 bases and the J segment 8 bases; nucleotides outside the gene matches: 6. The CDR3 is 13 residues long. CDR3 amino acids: CASSQDRAYEQFF. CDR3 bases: TGTGCCAGCAGTCAAGACAGGGCGTATGAGCAGTTCTTC.

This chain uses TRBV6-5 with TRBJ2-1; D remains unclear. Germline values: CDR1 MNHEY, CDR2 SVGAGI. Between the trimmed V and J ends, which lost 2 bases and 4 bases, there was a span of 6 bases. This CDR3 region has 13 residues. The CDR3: CASSYDFYNEQFF. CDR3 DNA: TGTGCCAGCAGTTACGATTTTTACAATGAGCAGTTCTTC.

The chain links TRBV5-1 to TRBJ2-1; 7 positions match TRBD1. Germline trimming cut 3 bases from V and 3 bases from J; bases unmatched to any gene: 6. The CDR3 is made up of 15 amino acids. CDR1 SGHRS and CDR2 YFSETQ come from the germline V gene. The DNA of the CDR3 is TGCGCCAGCAGCTCCAATCAGGGGGTCTACAATGAGCAGTTCTTC. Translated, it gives CASSSNQGVYNEQFF.

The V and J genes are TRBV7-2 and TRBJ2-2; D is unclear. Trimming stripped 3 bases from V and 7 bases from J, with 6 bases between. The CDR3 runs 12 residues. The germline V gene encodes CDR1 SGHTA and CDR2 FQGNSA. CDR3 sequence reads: CASSFRLGELFF. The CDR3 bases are TGTGCCAGCAGCTTCAGGCTCGGGGAGCTGTTTTTT.

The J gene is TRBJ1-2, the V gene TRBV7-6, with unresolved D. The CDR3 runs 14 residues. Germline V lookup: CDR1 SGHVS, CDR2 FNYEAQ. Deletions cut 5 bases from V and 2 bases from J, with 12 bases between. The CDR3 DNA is TGTGCCAGCAGCCTATCCCCGATGAACTATGGCTACACCTTC. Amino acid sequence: CASSLSPMNYGYTF.

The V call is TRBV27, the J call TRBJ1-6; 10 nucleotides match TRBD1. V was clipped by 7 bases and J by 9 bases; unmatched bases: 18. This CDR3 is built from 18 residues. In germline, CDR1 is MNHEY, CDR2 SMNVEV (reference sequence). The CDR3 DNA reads TGTGCCAGCATCAAACAAATACTTTACCGGGACAGGGGTTCACCCCTCCACTTT. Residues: CASIKQILYRDRGSPLHF.

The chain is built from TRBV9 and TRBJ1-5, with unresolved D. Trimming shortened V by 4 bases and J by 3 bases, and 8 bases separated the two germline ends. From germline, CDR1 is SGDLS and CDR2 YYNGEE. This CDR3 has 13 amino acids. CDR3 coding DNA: TGTGCCAGCAGCCGCGAACCCAATCAGCCCCAGCATTTT. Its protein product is CASSREPNQPQHF.

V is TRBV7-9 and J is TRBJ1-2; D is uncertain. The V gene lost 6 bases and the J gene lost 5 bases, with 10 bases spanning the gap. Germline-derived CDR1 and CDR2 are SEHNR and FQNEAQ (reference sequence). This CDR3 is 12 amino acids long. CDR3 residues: CASSTVTYGYTF. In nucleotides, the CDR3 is TGTGCCAGCAGTACTGTCACTTATGGCTACACCTTC.

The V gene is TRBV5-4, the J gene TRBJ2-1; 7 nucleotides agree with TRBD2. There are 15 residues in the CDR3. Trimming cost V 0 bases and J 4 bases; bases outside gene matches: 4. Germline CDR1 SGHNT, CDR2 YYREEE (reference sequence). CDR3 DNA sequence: TGTGCCAGCAGCTTGGCTCCAGCGGGATACAATGAGCAGTTCTTC. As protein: CASSLAPAGYNEQFF.

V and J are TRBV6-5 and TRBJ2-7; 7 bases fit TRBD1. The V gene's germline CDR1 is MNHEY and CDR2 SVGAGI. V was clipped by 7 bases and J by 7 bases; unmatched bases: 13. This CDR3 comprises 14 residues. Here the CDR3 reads CASKYETGMGEQYF. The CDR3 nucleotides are TGTGCCAGCAAATATGAGACAGGGATGGGAGAGCAGTACTTC.

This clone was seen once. In nucleotides, the CDR3 is TGTGCCAGTCACAGGGGGCGAAATGAAAAACTGTTTTTT. Translation gives CASHRGRNEKLFF. The chain employs TRBV19 and TRBJ1-4, with 9 nucleotides matching TRBD1. The junction had 3 bases not matched to a gene; V was cut back by 8 bases and J by 5 bases. The CDR3 extends over 13 amino acids. Germline CDR1 LNHDA, CDR2 SQIVND (reference sequence).

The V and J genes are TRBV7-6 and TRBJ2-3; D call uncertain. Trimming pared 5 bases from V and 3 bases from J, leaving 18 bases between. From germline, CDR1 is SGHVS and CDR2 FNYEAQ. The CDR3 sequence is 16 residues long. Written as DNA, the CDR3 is TGTGCCAGCAGCCTAGACCCTAGAAAGGCGACAGATACGCAGTATTTT. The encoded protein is CASSLDPRKATDTQYF.

The CDR3 region has the DNA TGTGCCAGCAGTTTACAGGGTATGAACACTGAAGCTTTCTTT. It is translated as CASSLQGMNTEAFF. V usage is TRBV27 and J usage is TRBJ1-1, with D possibly TRBD1 on 5 matching bases. The CDR3 consists of 14 residues. CDR1 MNHEY and CDR2 SMNVEV come from the germline V gene (reference sequence). Deletions cut 2 bases from V and 0 bases from J, with 7 bases between.

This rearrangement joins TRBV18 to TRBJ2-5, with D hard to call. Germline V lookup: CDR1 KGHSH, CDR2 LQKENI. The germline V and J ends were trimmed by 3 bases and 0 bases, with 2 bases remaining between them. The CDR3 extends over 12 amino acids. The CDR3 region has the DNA TGTGCCAGCTCACCGTACCAAGAGACCCAGTACTTC. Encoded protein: CASSPYQETQYF.

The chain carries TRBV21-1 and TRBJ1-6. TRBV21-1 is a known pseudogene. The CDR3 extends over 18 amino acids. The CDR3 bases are TGTGCCAGCAGCAAAGAGTGCAAAAGGTGGTCCTATAATTCACCCCTCCACTTT. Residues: CASSKECKRWSYNSPLHF.

The CDR3 sequence: CASSLRGGLGPQHF. The CDR3 nucleotides are TGTGCCAGCAGTTTACGGGGTGGGCTAGGGCCCCAGCATTTT. The rearrangement uses TRBV27 and TRBJ1-5, with unresolved D. The CDR3 extends over 14 amino acids. V gave up 2 bases and J gave up 9 bases, with 14 bases separating them. Germline loops: CDR1 MNHEY, CDR2 SMNVEV (reference sequence).

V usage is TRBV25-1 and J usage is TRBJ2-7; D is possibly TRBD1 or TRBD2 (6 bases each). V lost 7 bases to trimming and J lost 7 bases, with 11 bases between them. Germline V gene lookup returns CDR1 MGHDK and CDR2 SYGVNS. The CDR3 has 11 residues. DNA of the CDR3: TGTGCCAGCACCCAAGGGGGGGAGCAGTACTTC. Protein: CASTQGGEQYF.

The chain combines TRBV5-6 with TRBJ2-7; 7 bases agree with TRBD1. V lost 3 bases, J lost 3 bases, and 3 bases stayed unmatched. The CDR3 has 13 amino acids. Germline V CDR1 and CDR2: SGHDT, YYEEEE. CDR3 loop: CASSSRQGYEQYF. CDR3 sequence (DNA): TGTGCCAGCAGCTCGAGACAGGGCTACGAGCAGTACTTC.

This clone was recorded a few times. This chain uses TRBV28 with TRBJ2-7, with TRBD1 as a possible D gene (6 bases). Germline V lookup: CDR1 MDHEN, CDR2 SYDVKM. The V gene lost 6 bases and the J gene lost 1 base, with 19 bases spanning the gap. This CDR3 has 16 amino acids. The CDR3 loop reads CASSHREGVGSYEQYF. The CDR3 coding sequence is TGTGCCAGCAGCCACCGAGAGGGGGTTGGGTCCTACGAGCAGTACTTC.

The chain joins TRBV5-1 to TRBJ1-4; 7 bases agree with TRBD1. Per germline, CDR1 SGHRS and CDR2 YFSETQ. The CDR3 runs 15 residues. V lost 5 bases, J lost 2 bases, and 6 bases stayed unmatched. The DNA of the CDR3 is TGCGCCAGCAGAGATTCAGGGGGGACTAATGAAAAACTGTTTTTT. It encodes CASRDSGGTNEKLFF.

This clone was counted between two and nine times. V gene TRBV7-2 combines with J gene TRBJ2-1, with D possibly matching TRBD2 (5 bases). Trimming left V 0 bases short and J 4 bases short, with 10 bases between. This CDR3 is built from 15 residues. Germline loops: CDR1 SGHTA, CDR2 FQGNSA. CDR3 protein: CASSLAGDSYNEQFF. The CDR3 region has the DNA TGTGCCAGCAGCTTAGCGGGAGACTCGTACAATGAGCAGTTCTTC.